These 22 T cell receptor beta chains were all obtained from the same sample, sequenced in a study of blood T cell repertoires in COVID-19. TCRdb's copy holds only in-frame clones and misses some; the assay was immunoSEQ multiplex PCR. Of more than 95,000 clones in the sample, approximately 87% were seen once. Sequenced sample: peripheral blood. The receptors originated from a man aged 50-60 years with acute or convalescent COVID-19.

The genes are TRBV15 and TRBJ2-7; D is perhaps TRBD1 (7 bases). The CDR3 extends over 14 amino acids. In germline, CDR1 is LNHNV, CDR2 YYDKDF (reference sequence). With 0 bases removed from V and 4 bases from J, the gap between germline ends came to 10 bases. Here the CDR3 reads CATSREAGGYEQYF. CDR3 DNA sequence: TGTGCCACCAGCAGAGAGGCAGGGGGGTACGAGCAGTACTTC.

The chain carries TRBV6-1 and TRBJ1-2, with D uncertain. The germline gives CDR1 MNHNS, CDR2 SASEGT. CDR3 length: 15 residues. V gave up 1 base and J gave up 0 bases, with 9 bases separating them. The CDR3 DNA is TGTGCCAGCAGTGAAGAAGTCCTACCTAACTATGGCTACACCTTC. Encoded protein: CASSEEVLPNYGYTF.

The chain joins TRBV28 to TRBJ2-7; 7 bases are shared with TRBD1. Germline-derived CDR1 and CDR2 are MDHEN and SYDVKM. Germline trimming cut 8 bases from V and 0 bases from J; bases unmatched to any gene: 10. CDR3 length: 15 amino acids. The CDR3 DNA reads TGTGCCAGCCATAAAACAGGGGTCCGCTCCTACGAGCAGTACTTC. This gives the protein CASHKTGVRSYEQYF.

V gene TRBV9 combines with J gene TRBJ1-2; D is unresolved. The CDR3 consists of 12 residues. The ends were cut back, 0 bases at V and 4 bases at J, with 4 bases in the middle. The V gene's germline CDR1 is SGDLS and CDR2 YYNGEE. The CDR3 region has the DNA TGTGCCAGCAGCGTAGCCGGCTATGGCTACACCTTC. It encodes CASSVAGYGYTF.

On this clone itself: The identical CDR3 is also encoded by other nucleotide sequences in the sample. The V call is TRBV5-1, the J call TRBJ2-3; unclear D gene. Germline V gene data show CDR1 as SGHRS and CDR2 as YFSETQ. With 1 base removed from V and 4 bases from J, the gap between germline ends came to 4 bases. The CDR3 consists of 12 residues. The CDR3 sequence: CASSLPSDTQYF. CDR3 DNA: TGCGCCAGCAGCTTGCCGTCAGATACGCAGTATTTT.

This clone was observed once. V is TRBV29-1 and J is TRBJ2-1; 9 bases align to TRBD2. Germline V gene sequence: CDR1 SQVTM, CDR2 ANQGSEA. J was trimmed by 5 bases and V by 4 bases; bases with no gene match: 9. There are 15 residues in the CDR3. The CDR3 reads CSVVQMGLAHNEQFF. The CDR3 nucleotides read TGCAGCGTTGTACAAATGGGACTAGCTCACAATGAGCAGTTCTTC.

This chain connects TRBV12-3 or TRBV12-4 to TRBJ2-5; TRBD1 is a possible D gene (5 bases). This CDR3 has 11 residues. The V end was cut by 3 bases, the J end by 14 bases, with 13 bases between. CDR3 DNA: TGTGCCAGCAGTTTGGGGCGGAACTCATACTTC. Its protein is CASSLGRNSYF.

The genes are TRBV24-1 and TRBJ1-1, with D possibly matching TRBD1 (5 bases). V was cut by 4 bases and J by 6 bases, with 14 bases left in between. This CDR3 contains 14 residues. CDR1 and CDR2 from the germline V gene are KGHDR and SFDVKD. This CDR3 reads CATSDQGYPAEAFF. DNA of the CDR3: TGTGCCACCAGTGACCAGGGTTATCCGGCTGAAGCTTTCTTT.

The rearrangement uses TRBV19 and TRBJ2-5; D may be TRBD1 (6 bases). Germline V lookup: CDR1 LNHDA, CDR2 SQIVND (reference sequence). V shed 2 bases and J shed 3 bases, with 10 bases lying between them. This CDR3 region has 14 residues. The CDR3 nucleotides read TGTGCCAGTAGTATACCTTACAGGGAAGAGACCCAGTACTTC. Residues: CASSIPYREETQYF. The variable domain in full, completed from reference TRBV19 and TRBJ2-5, reads DGGITQSPKYLFRKEGQNVTLSCEQNLNHDAMYWYRQDPGQGLRLIYYSQIVNDFQKGDIAEGYSVSREKKESFPLTVTSAQKNPTAFYLCASSIPYREETQYFGPGTRLLVL.

This rearrangement joins TRBV4-1 to TRBJ2-7; 10 bases match TRBD1. Trimming cost V 1 base and J 7 bases; bases outside gene matches: 13. CDR3 size: 17 residues. Germline loops: CDR1 MGHRA, CDR2 YSYEKL. The CDR3 sequence is CASSQGLRDRGFGEQYF. The CDR3 region has the DNA TGCGCCAGCAGCCAAGGGTTGAGGGACAGGGGATTCGGTGAGCAGTACTTC.

This clone was observed a handful of times. The gene calls are TRBV29-1 and TRBJ1-2; weak D call: TRBD1 (5 bases). CDR3 size: 12 residues. V lost 6 bases and J 9 bases, leaving 17 bases between the germline ends. The V gene's germline CDR1 is SQVTM and CDR2 ANQGSEA. The CDR3 nucleotides are TGCAGCGTCCACCGTGGGGGGAAAAGCTACACCTTC. Translated, it gives CSVHRGGKSYTF.

The chain joins TRBV5-1 to TRBJ2-7, with 8 bases that match TRBD2. The junction had 12 bases not matched to a gene; V was cut back by 2 bases and J by 5 bases. Germline V lookup: CDR1 SGHRS, CDR2 YFSETQ. The CDR3 is made up of 16 amino acids. In DNA, the CDR3 is TGCGCCAGCAGCTTAACGACTAGCTCCGGGAGGGACGAGCAGTACTTC. It yields the protein CASSLTTSSGRDEQYF.

The CDR3 is CASQGQRITGELFF. The CDR3 DNA reads TGTGCCAGTCAGGGACAGAGAATCACCGGGGAGCTGTTTTTT. This chain connects TRBV19 to TRBJ2-2; TRBD1 matches 7 bases. After removal of 8 bases from V and 4 bases from J, the junction contained 7 bases not matched to a gene. Germline assignment: CDR1 LNHDA and CDR2 SQIVND (reference sequence). The CDR3 is 14 residues long.

The genes are TRBV28 and TRBJ2-3; D perhaps matches TRBD2 (5 bases). The CDR3 is 14 residues long. V was pared by 2 bases and J by 2 bases, with 8 bases between. Germline V gives CDR1 MDHEN, CDR2 SYDVKM. This CDR3 reads CASSLERPTDTQYF. For the CDR3, the DNA is TGTGCCAGCAGTTTAGAGCGGCCCACAGATACGCAGTATTTT.

This rearrangement joins TRBV30 to TRBJ1-2; tentatively, D is TRBD1 (6 bases). CDR1 and CDR2 from the germline V gene are GTSNPN and SVGIG (reference sequence). This CDR3 is 13 amino acids long. V was pared by 5 bases and J by 4 bases, with 14 bases between. As DNA, the CDR3 is TGTGCCTGGGCAGGGACATCAACCTATGGCTACACCTTC. Translation gives CAWAGTSTYGYTF.

This sequence joins TRBV27 and TRBJ2-4; D unresolved. Trimming pared 2 bases from V and 1 base from J, leaving 3 bases between. The length of the CDR3 is 13 residues. Germline V gene lookup returns CDR1 MNHEY and CDR2 SMNVEV (reference sequence). CDR3 nucleotides: TGTGCCAGCAGTTTAGCGGCCAAAAACATTCAGTACTTC. It specifies CASSLAAKNIQYF.

The CDR3 coding sequence is TGCGCCAGCAGCTCTGGGCGGGGGCCCAACTATGGCTACACCTTC. It specifies CASSSGRGPNYGYTF. The rearrangement joins TRBV5-1 to TRBJ1-2, with D maybe TRBD1 (6 bases). CDR1 and CDR2 (germline): SGHRS, YFSETQ. The CDR3 has 15 amino acids. The V gene lost 3 bases and the J gene lost 2 bases, with 14 bases spanning the gap.

The rearrangement links TRBV12-5 to TRBJ2-2; TRBD1 is a possible D gene (6 bases). V lost 5 bases, J lost 5 bases, and 12 bases lay in between. The CDR3 is made up of 14 amino acids. Germline V gene lookup returns CDR1 LGHNT and CDR2 FRNRAP. The CDR3 is CASGRRQATGELFF. CDR3 DNA sequence: TGTGCTAGTGGTCGCCGACAGGCAACCGGGGAGCTGTTTTTT.

This rearrangement joins TRBV19 to TRBJ2-1; perhaps TRBD2 as D (5 bases). Per germline, CDR1 LNHDA and CDR2 SQIVND (reference sequence). Trimming removed 3 bases at V and 9 bases at J, with 21 bases between. The CDR3 is made up of 16 amino acids. The DNA for the CDR3 is TGTGCCAGTAGTATCCCTTTGGGTGGGAGATTGAGTGAGCAGTTCTTC. It encodes CASSIPLGGRLSEQFF.

V gene TRBV28 combines with J gene TRBJ1-2; D unclear. V was shortened by 1 base and J by 8 bases, with 17 bases between the two germline ends. The CDR3 covers 15 residues. CDR1 and CDR2 (germline): MDHEN, SYDVKM. CDR3 coding DNA: TGTGCCAGCAGTTTATCCCCACCCCAACTATTCGGCTACACCTTC. Translation gives CASSLSPPQLFGYTF.

CDR3 coding DNA: TGTGCCAGCAGCTTCAGACTAGCCTCTTACAATGAGCAGTTCTTC. Translation: CASSFRLASYNEQFF. The J gene is TRBJ2-1, the V gene TRBV11-3; 7 bases are shared with TRBD2. V shed 3 bases, J shed 4 bases, and the junction held 6 bases outside the gene matches. From germline, CDR1 is SGHNT and CDR2 YENEEA. This CDR3 contains 15 residues.

The V and J genes are TRBV24-1 and TRBJ2-1; TRBD2 agrees at 13 bases. The CDR3 is 18 residues long. Trimming took 6 bases from V and 7 from J; bases not matched to a gene: 14. Germline-derived CDR1 and CDR2 are KGHDR and SFDVKD. The CDR3 DNA sequence: TGTGCCACCAGTCTTAACCTAGGGACTAGCGGGATTAGTAATGAGCAGTTCTTC. It translates to CATSLNLGTSGISNEQFF.